The T cell receptor beta chain under discussion was sequenced for a study of T-cell reconstitution after alpha-beta-depleted transplantation in children (TCRdb year 2016). At the level of the whole study: Using TCR repertoire profiling, the study followed T-cell immune reconstitution in a quantitative way in children after TCRalphabeta/CD19-depleted allogeneic hematopoietic cell transplantation.

Only a few counts were recorded for this clonotype. It lacks a known antigen. No base quality information exists; no much larger clone differs at one position. Libraries were prepared through PCR. The instrument was an Illumina HiSeq 2500. TCR library preparation used molecular barcoding, with unique molecular identifiers applied to normalize quantification of the TCRbeta repertoire. TCRdb reran the public reads through fastp at Q25 and MiXCR, keeping productive beta chains. Every CDR3 protein is listed once, alongside the most common genes and DNA of its rows. The sample profile shows about 540,000 distinct CDR3 sequences; 15% to 20% of them were found once. More than 2.5% of the sample is held by the ten biggest clonotypes. The CDR3, cysteine through phenylalanine, is 14 amino acids long. The sequence is cut down to CDR3 DNA, 42 bases in frame from base 1. Looking up the germline V gene yields CDR1 SGHTS and CDR2 YDEGEE. Cut back by 7 bases and 2 bases, the V and J ends lie 14 bases apart.

This sequence uses TRBV5-8 and TRBJ2-3; perhaps TRBD2 is the D gene, with 5 bases matching. The TCR comes from a human donor who donated a stem cell graft to a child with acute lymphoblastic leukemia. Material: PBMCs from the stem cell graft donor, obtained from the stem cell graft. The sequenced DNA is TGTGCCAGCGGTCGCGGCGGGTCCACAGATACGCAGTATTTT. The translation is CASGRGGSTDTQYF.